This T cell receptor (beta chain) is drawn from a study of shared clonotypes between healthy human individuals. Overall study context: Each donor had three CD4 naive, three CD4 memory, two CD8 naive and one CD8 memory plate. The study's findings and limits: Sharing across a few donors was seen in around 5% of naive CD4 clonotypes. Naive subsets usually exceeded memory subsets in estimated richness.

CD45RA+ naive and CD45RA-negative memory subsets were separated from CD4+ cells. Remarks on this clone: The antigen remains undetermined.

Using immunoSEQ multiplex PCR, the repertoire was profiled, and TCRdb retains in-frame clones only, with some absent. The sample holds over 2 million clones, approximately 95% seen once. Sample: naive CD4+ T cells sorted from blood. The sample's subset: CD45RA+ positively selected. The TCR originated in a man aged 18 to 30 in good health.

The chain's CDR3 is CASSLWGSNQPQHF. The CDR3 DNA follows: TGTGCCAGCAGCTTATGGGGGAGCAATCAGCCCCAGCATTTT. The genes are TRBV5-5 and TRBJ1-5; tentative D call: TRBD1 (5 bases). The CDR3 is made up of 14 amino acids. V was shortened by 2 bases and J by 1 base, with 7 bases between the two germline ends. Looked up from germline, CDR1 is SGHKS and CDR2 is YYEKEE (reference sequence).